These 23 T cell receptor beta chains were sequenced from one sample in a study of T-cell memory formation after mild COVID-19. MiXCR was run by TCRdb on the 5' RACE reads, yielding one entry per CDR3 protein. The sample includes approximately 400,000 distinct CDR3 sequences, under 20% of them seen just once. Sample: PBMCs or a T cell subset sorted from them (not recorded which). These receptors all come from a man between 18 and 35 years old who had mild COVID-19 (a few samples of this study predate the infection). Cell type and time point are not known.

J is TRBJ2-2 and V is TRBV2; D is uncertain. V lost 6 bases and J lost 8, with 7 bases in between. Germline CDR1 reads SNHLY; CDR2 reads FYNNEI. The length of the CDR3 is 11 residues. This CDR3 reads CASRAEGELFF. The CDR3, as DNA: TGTGCCAGCAGGGCCGAAGGGGAGCTGTTTTTT.

The V call is TRBV6-4, the J call TRBJ2-3; no reliable D call. The germline V gene has CDR1 MRHNA and CDR2 SNTAGT. V was pared by 3 bases and J by 0 bases, with 7 bases between. CDR3 length: 14 amino acids. In DNA form, the CDR3 reads TGTGCCAGCAGTGAAAGCCCCAGCACAGATACGCAGTATTTT. It specifies CASSESPSTDTQYF.

This clonotype was seen a handful of times. V is TRBV18 and J is TRBJ2-1; D may correspond to TRBD1 or TRBD2 (5 bases each). The CDR3 covers 16 residues. Trimming took off 3 bases at V and 7 bases at J, with 19 bases between the two ends. Germline CDR1 and CDR2: KGHSH and LQKENI. The CDR3: CASSPVTGTVRNEQFF. The CDR3 DNA reads TGTGCCAGCTCACCGGTGACCGGGACGGTAAGGAATGAGCAGTTCTTC. Combining the CDR3 with reference TRBV18 and TRBJ2-1 gives the whole variable domain NAGVMQNPRHLVRRRGQEARLRCSPMKGHSHVYWYRQLPEEGLKFMVYLQKENIIDESGMPKERFSAEFPKEGPSILRIQQVVRGDSAAYFCASSPVTGTVRNEQFFGPGTRLTVL.

This clonotype occurred many times. The chain employs TRBV27 and TRBJ2-1, with 8 bases aligning to TRBD2. J lost 7 bases, V lost 8 bases, and 13 bases had no gene match. Germline V CDR1 and CDR2: MNHEY, SMNVEV (reference sequence). CDR3 size: 15 residues. DNA for the CDR3: TGTGCCAGCTCGGCCCTGGCGGGGGGTGGTAATGAGCAGTTCTTC. Translation: CASSALAGGGNEQFF.

The table lists this clonotype with a few counts. The V gene is TRBV19, the J gene TRBJ2-3; 8 positions match TRBD2. The V gene's germline CDR1 is LNHDA and CDR2 SQIVND (reference sequence). CDR3 length equals 15 residues. Trimming removed 10 bases from V and 4 bases from J; junction bases left unmatched: 13. CDR3 residues: CATTLRAGGADTQYF. The CDR3 DNA sequence: TGTGCCACCACCCTTCGGGCGGGGGGTGCAGATACGCAGTATTTT. Variable domain in full (rest from reference TRBV19 and TRBJ2-3): DGGITQSPKYLFRKEGQNVTLSCEQNLNHDAMYWYRQDPGQGLRLIYYSQIVNDFQKGDIAEGYSVSREKKESFPLTVTSAQKNPTAFYLCATTLRAGGADTQYFGPGTRLTVL.

CDR3 in amino acids: CASSLSLTNLNEQFF. The CDR3 region has the DNA TGCGCCAGCAGCTTGAGCTTGACGAACCTCAATGAGCAGTTCTTC. This sequence joins TRBV5-1 and TRBJ2-1; no definite D call. The CDR3 sequence is 15 residues long. Germline V gene sequence: CDR1 SGHRS, CDR2 YFSETQ. Between the trimmed V and J ends, which lost 1 base and 6 bases, there was a span of 14 bases.

This clonotype was counted between two and nine times. J is TRBJ1-4 and V is TRBV12-3 or TRBV12-4, with TRBD1 as a possible D gene (5 bases). The CDR3 totals 11 residues. V was shortened by 5 bases and J by 16 bases, with 14 bases between the two germline ends. In DNA form, the CDR3 reads TGTGCCAGCAGTCTTGGGGCCGGCGCGTTTTTT. The encoded protein is CASSLGAGAFF.

V and J are TRBV4-2 and TRBJ1-6; 9 nucleotides line up with TRBD1. CDR3 length equals 15 residues. CDR1 is LGHNA and CDR2 is YNFKEQ in the germline V gene. After removal of 4 bases from V and 11 bases from J, the junction contained 9 bases not matched to a gene. As DNA, the CDR3 is TGTGCCAGCAGCCGGACAGGGGACAGTAGGCCACCCCTCCACTTT. Residues: CASSRTGDSRPPLHF.

This clonotype turned up a few times. The V call is TRBV11-2, the J call TRBJ2-3; the D is unclear. V was shortened by 1 base and J by 1 base, with 6 bases between the two germline ends. The CDR3 extends over 14 amino acids. Germline loops: CDR1 SGHAT, CDR2 FQNNGV. CDR3 nucleotides: TGTGCCAGCAGCTTAGCCCTTCGCACAGATACGCAGTATTTT. Translating it yields CASSLALRTDTQYF.

DNA of the CDR3: TGTGCCAGCAGCCAAAGTACAGCTCTCGAGCAGTACTTC. This encodes CASSQSTALEQYF. The chain links TRBV7-9 to TRBJ2-7; D call uncertain. The germline V and J ends were trimmed by 5 bases and 6 bases, with 14 bases remaining between them. Germline CDR1 SEHNR, CDR2 FQNEAQ (reference sequence). The CDR3 sequence is 13 residues long.

This clonotype was seen only a few times. The chain recombines TRBV5-1 with TRBJ2-3; 15 bases align to TRBD2. The CDR3 is 16 residues long. Germline V CDR1 and CDR2: SGHRS, YFSETQ. The J segment lost 9 bases and the V segment lost 4 bases, leaving 9 bases of the junction unmatched. The CDR3 bases are TGCGCCAGCAGCCCCGCCGGGACTAGCGGGGGGAGGACGCAGTATTTT. It translates to CASSPAGTSGGRTQYF.

This clonotype appeared a few times. The CDR3, as DNA: TGTGCCAGCACCTCGGGTAGCGGGGAGCTGTTTTTT. It is translated as CASTSGSGELFF. This chain connects TRBV6-2 or TRBV6-3 to TRBJ2-2; D remains ambiguous. V lost 7 bases and J lost 7, with 10 bases in between. Germline lookup yields CDR1 MNHEY and CDR2 SVGEGT. This CDR3 contains 12 residues.

This clonotype came up a few times. The chain employs TRBV7-8 and TRBJ2-3; D might be TRBD2 (7 bases). The CDR3 runs to 18 residues. The V end lost 2 bases, the J end lost 0 bases, and 18 bases lay between the germline ends. The germline gives CDR1 SGHVS, CDR2 FQNEAQ. The CDR3 DNA is TGTGCCAGCAGCTTATCCCCTGGGGGGGGCGCTAGCACAGATACGCAGTATTTT. Translating it yields CASSLSPGGGASTDTQYF.

This clonotype was picked up a small number of times. The chain carries TRBV27 and TRBJ2-7, with D possibly TRBD1 on 5 matching bases. The CDR3 consists of 14 residues. The germline V gene has CDR1 MNHEY and CDR2 SMNVEV (reference sequence). V gave up 5 bases and J gave up 2 bases, with 13 bases separating them. The CDR3 spells CASSPVDRTYEQYF. DNA of the CDR3: TGTGCCAGCAGTCCCGTTGACAGAACCTACGAGCAGTACTTC.

V gene TRBV7-9 combines with J gene TRBJ2-1; TRBD1 matches 10 bases. The ends lost 5 bases at V and 3 bases at J; junction bases unmatched: 4. Germline lookup yields CDR1 SEHNR and CDR2 FQNEAQ (reference sequence). This CDR3 comprises 15 residues. The CDR3 loop is CASSRGQGGYNEQFF. CDR3 DNA: TGTGCCAGCAGCCGAGGACAGGGGGGCTACAATGAGCAGTTCTTC.

Many counts were recorded for this clonotype. The chain links TRBV10-3 to TRBJ2-3; a possible D gene is TRBD1 (5 bases). Germline V CDR1 and CDR2: ENHRY, SYGVKD. Deletions cut 9 bases from V and 5 bases from J, with 12 bases between. The CDR3 sequence is 12 residues long. In DNA, the CDR3 is TGTGCCATTCAGGGTGGTGGAGATACGCAGTATTTT. Encoded protein: CAIQGGGDTQYF.

This rearrangement joins TRBV14 to TRBJ1-2; no definite D call. This CDR3 has 14 residues. CDR1 and CDR2 (germline): SGHDN, FVKESK. Trimming took off 0 bases at V and 4 bases at J, with 9 bases between the two ends. This CDR3 is CASSQEYTSYGYTF. DNA of the CDR3: TGTGCCAGCAGCCAAGAGTACACTTCCTATGGCTACACCTTC.

This chain joins TRBV5-4 and TRBJ2-1, with D perhaps being TRBD1 or TRBD2 (6 bases each). Germline V lookup: CDR1 SGHNT, CDR2 YYREEE (reference sequence). Trimming took 0 bases from V and 7 from J, leaving 17 bases between them. The CDR3 totals 16 residues. The CDR3 sequence is CASSLVTGGKINEQFF. CDR3 DNA: TGTGCCAGCAGCTTGGTCACCGGGGGCAAGATAAATGAGCAGTTCTTC.

The chain has TRBV7-9 and TRBJ2-5; no clear D gene. The CDR3 loop spans 14 amino acids. Germline V gene data show CDR1 as SEHNR and CDR2 as FQNEAQ (reference sequence). The V gene lost 2 bases and the J gene lost 2 bases, with 9 bases spanning the gap. CDR3 residues: CASSLMPPQETQYF. CDR3 DNA sequence: TGTGCCAGCAGCTTAATGCCCCCGCAAGAGACCCAGTACTTC.

CDR3 amino acids: CASSFTSGAHTQYF. Here the CDR3 DNA reads TGTGCCAGCAGCTTCACTAGCGGGGCCCATACGCAGTATTTT. This chain connects TRBV7-3 to TRBJ2-3; TRBD2 aligns across 10 bases. With V trimmed by 3 bases and J by 7 bases, 4 bases remained unmatched. The CDR3 length is 14 residues. Per the germline V gene, CDR1 is SGHTA and CDR2 is FQGTGA.

The chain carries TRBV4-1 and TRBJ1-5; 7 nucleotides align to TRBD1. Germline CDR1 and CDR2: MGHRA and YSYEKL. The CDR3 runs 16 residues. The J segment lost 4 bases and the V segment lost 2 bases, leaving 8 bases of the junction unmatched. The CDR3 sequence is CASSQSWTGANQPQHF. Here the CDR3 DNA reads TGCGCCAGCAGCCAATCATGGACAGGTGCGAATCAGCCCCAGCATTTT.

A few counts support this clonotype. The rearrangement joins TRBV20-1 to TRBJ2-1; a weak D match, TRBD1 (5 bases). This CDR3 region has 15 residues. The V end lost 1 base, the J end lost 13 bases, and 23 bases lay between the germline ends. The germline V gene encodes CDR1 DFQATT and CDR2 SNEGSKA (reference sequence). The chain's CDR3 is CSARGFSRVREPQFF. The CDR3 DNA reads TGCAGTGCTAGAGGGTTCTCCCGGGTCAGGGAACCCCAGTTCTTC.

The chain couples TRBV12-3 or TRBV12-4 to TRBJ1-1, with 7 bases matching TRBD1. With V trimmed by 5 bases and J by 2 bases, 5 bases remained unmatched. The CDR3 runs 14 residues. Here the CDR3 reads CASSTGTANTEAFF. In DNA, the CDR3 is TGTGCCAGCAGTACCGGGACAGCTAACACTGAAGCTTTCTTT.